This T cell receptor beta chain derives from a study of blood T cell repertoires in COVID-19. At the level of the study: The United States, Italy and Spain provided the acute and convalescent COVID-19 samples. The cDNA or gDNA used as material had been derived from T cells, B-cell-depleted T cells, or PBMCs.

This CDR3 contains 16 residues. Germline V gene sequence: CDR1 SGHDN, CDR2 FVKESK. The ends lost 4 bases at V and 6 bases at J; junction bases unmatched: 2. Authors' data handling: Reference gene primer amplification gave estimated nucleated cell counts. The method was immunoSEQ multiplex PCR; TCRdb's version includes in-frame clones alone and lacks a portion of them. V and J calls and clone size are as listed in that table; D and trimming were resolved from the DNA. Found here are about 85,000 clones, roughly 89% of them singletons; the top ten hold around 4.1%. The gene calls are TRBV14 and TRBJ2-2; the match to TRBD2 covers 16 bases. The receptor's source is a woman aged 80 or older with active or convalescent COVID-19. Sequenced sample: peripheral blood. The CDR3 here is CASSLGTSGRAGELFF. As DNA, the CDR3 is TGTGCCAGCAGCCTCGGGACTAGCGGGAGGGCCGGGGAGCTGTTTTTT.